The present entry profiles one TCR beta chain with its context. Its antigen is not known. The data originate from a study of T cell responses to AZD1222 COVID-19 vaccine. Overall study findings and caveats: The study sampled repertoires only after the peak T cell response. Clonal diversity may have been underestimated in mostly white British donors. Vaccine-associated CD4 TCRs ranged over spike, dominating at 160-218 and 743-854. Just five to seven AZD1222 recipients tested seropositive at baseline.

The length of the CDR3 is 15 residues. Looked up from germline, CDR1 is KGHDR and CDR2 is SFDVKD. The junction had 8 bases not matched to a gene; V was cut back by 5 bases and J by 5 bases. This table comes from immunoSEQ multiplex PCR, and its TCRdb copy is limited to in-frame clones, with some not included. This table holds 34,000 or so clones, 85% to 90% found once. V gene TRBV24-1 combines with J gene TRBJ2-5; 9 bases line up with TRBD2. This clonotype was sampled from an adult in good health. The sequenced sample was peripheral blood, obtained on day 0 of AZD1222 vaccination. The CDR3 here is CATSGGSGSGETQYF. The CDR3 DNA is TGTGCCACCAGTGGAGGTAGCGGGAGTGGTGAGACCCAGTACTTC.